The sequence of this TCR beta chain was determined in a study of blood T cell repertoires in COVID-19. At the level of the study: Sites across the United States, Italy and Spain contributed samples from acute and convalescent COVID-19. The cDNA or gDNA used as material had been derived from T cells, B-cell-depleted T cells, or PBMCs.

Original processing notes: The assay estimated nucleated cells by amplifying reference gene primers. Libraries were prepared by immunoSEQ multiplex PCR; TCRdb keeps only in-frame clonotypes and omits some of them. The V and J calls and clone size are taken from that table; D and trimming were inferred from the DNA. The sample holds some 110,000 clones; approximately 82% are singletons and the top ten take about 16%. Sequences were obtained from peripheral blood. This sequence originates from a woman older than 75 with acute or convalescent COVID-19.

This CDR3 reads CATFLKNTEAFF. Here the CDR3 DNA reads TGTGCCACCTTCCTAAAGAACACTGAAGCTTTCTTT. V usage is TRBV28 and J usage is TRBJ1-1; D is uncertain. Germline V gene lookup returns CDR1 MDHEN and CDR2 SYDVKM. This CDR3 comprises 12 residues. V was shortened by 10 bases and J by 1 base, with 10 bases between the two germline ends.